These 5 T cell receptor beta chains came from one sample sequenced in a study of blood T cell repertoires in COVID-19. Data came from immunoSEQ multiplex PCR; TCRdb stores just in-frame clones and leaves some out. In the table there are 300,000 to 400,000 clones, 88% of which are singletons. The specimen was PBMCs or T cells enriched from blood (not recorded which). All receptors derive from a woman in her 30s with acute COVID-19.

The CDR3 is CASSLNTGWNTGELFF. In DNA, the CDR3 is TGTGCCAGCAGCTTAAATACAGGTTGGAACACCGGGGAGCTGTTTTTT. This sequence joins TRBV7-3 and TRBJ2-2, with a tentative D call TRBD1 (5 bases). The germline CDR1 and CDR2 sequences are SGHTA and FQGTGA. Trimming removed 1 base from V and 1 base from J, with 10 bases in between. This CDR3 contains 16 residues.

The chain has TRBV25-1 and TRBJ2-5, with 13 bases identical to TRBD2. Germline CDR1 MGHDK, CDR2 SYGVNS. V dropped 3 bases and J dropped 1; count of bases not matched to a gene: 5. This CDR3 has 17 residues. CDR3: CASSDRGLAGPQETQYF. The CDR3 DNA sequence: TGTGCCAGCAGTGACCGGGGACTAGCGGGGCCCCAAGAGACCCAGTACTTC.

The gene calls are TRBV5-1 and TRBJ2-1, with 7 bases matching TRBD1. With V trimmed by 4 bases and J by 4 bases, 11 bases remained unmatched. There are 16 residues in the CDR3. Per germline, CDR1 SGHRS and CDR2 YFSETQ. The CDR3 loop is CASSAARTGPYNEQFF. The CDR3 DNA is TGCGCCAGCAGCGCCGCCCGGACAGGACCTTACAATGAGCAGTTCTTC. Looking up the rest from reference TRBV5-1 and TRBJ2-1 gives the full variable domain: KAGVTQTPRYLIKTRGQQVTLSCSPISGHRSVSWYQQTPGQGLQFLFEYFSETQRNKGNFPGRFSGRQFSNSRSEMNVSTLELGDSALYLCASSAARTGPYNEQFFGPGTRLTVL.

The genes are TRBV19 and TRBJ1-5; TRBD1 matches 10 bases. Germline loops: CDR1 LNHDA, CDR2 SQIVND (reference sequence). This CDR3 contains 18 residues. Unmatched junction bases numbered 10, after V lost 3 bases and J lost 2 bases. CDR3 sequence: CASSMGWGQGPRNQPQHF. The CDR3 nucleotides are TGTGCCAGTAGTATGGGTTGGGGACAGGGGCCCCGCAATCAGCCCCAGCATTTT. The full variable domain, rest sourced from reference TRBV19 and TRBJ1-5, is DGGITQSPKYLFRKEGQNVTLSCEQNLNHDAMYWYRQDPGQGLRLIYYSQIVNDFQKGDIAEGYSVSREKKESFPLTVTSAQKNPTAFYLCASSMGWGQGPRNQPQHFGDGTRLSIL.

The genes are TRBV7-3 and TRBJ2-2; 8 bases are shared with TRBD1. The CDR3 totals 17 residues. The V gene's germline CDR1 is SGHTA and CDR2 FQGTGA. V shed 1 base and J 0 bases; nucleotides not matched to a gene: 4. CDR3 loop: CASSLKSGGANTGELFF. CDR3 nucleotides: TGTGCCAGCAGCTTAAAATCAGGGGGCGCGAACACCGGGGAGCTGTTTTTT.